This T cell receptor (beta chain) was sequenced during a study of OX40 agonist ivuxolimab in advanced cancers. TCRdb keeps only in-frame clones here, not all; method: immunoSEQ multiplex PCR. The table has tens of thousands of clones, about 90% seen once; the top ten hold 0.45% to 0.6%. Of note for this clone: Its specificity is not known.

Study-wide points: Relatively little clonal expansion, among the lowest observed, appeared in partial responders at 0.1-3.0 mg/kg. Expanded clones were, on average, more numerous among CD8+ T cells than CD4+. No antigen was identified for the clonally expanded peripheral T cells.

The CDR3 spans 15 residues. V lost 1 base and J lost 6, with 13 bases in between. Germline V gives CDR1 SGHNT, CDR2 YENEEA. V usage is TRBV11-3 and J usage is TRBJ2-1, with D tentatively TRBD1 (7 bases). Sample: CD4+ or CD8+ T cells sorted from blood, taken in a trial of the OX40 agonist ivuxolimab. The clonotype comes from an adult with an advanced solid tumor such as melanoma, head and neck, liver or kidney cancer. The CDR3 region has the DNA TGTGCCAGCAGCTTAGGGACAGGAGGGCTCAATGAGCAGTTCTTC. It encodes CASSLGTGGLNEQFF.